The 24 T cell receptor beta chains presented below share a single source sample, sequenced in a study of graft-versus-host responses after intestinal transplantation (dated by TCRdb to the early 2020s). Intraepithelial and lamina propria lymphocytes were isolated from graft specimens using dithiothreitol, EDTA incubations and collagenase D digestion. Library preparation used the immunoSEQ multiplex PCR assay. TCRdb took over this immuneACCESS table, retaining in-frame rearrangements with V and J assigned. Such tables are incomplete; in checked studies, under half of the missing clones stem from an unresolved V gene, and the remainder is unexplained. This sample has around 11,000 clones in its table, and roughly 80% of those were observed once. The ten largest clones add up to 9% to 10% of the sample. Source: ileum tissue, taken 23 days after intestinal transplant. All receptors come from a human patient who received an intestinal transplant, so some T cells may come from the graft donor.

The rearrangement joins TRBV9 to TRBJ2-2; 11 bases are a match to TRBD1. CDR1 and CDR2 from the germline V gene are SGDLS and YYNGEE. CDR3 length: 16 residues. The junction had 12 bases not matched to a gene; V was cut back by 4 bases and J by 10 bases. CDR3 sequence: CASSLPRDRGIEELFF. The CDR3 DNA reads TGTGCCAGCAGCTTACCTAGGGACAGGGGGATCGAGGAGCTGTTTTTT.

This clone appeared a few times. V is TRBV7-8 and J is TRBJ2-7; 8 bases map to TRBD1. J gave up 2 bases and V 3 bases, and 0 bases lay outside the gene matches. Germline-derived CDR1 and CDR2 are SGHVS and FQNEAQ. The CDR3 consists of 13 residues. DNA of the CDR3: TGTGCCAGCAGCTTGGACAGGGCCTACGAGCAGTACTTC. This gives the protein CASSLDRAYEQYF.

This clone was seen a few times. The chain has TRBV19 and TRBJ2-3; 7 bases agree with TRBD2. Germline values: CDR1 LNHDA, CDR2 SQIVND (reference sequence). V was pared by 7 bases and J by 2 bases, with 6 bases of the junction left unmatched. The CDR3 is 14 amino acids. CDR3 DNA sequence: TGTGCCAGTACCCAAGCGGGACTCACAGATACGCAGTATTTT. Protein sequence: CASTQAGLTDTQYF.

The chain has TRBV7-2 and TRBJ2-5; D unclear. Germline V lookup: CDR1 SGHTA, CDR2 FQGNSA. V lost 7 bases, J lost 2 bases, and 11 bases lay in between. The CDR3 runs to 13 residues. Here the CDR3 DNA reads TGTGCCAGCACCTCCACCGTGCAAGAGACCCAGTACTTC. Protein product: CASTSTVQETQYF. Looking up the rest from reference TRBV7-2 and TRBJ2-5 gives the full variable domain: GAGVSQSPSNKVTEKGKDVELRCDPISGHTALYWYRQSLGQGLEFLIYFQGNSAPDKSGLPSDRFSAERTGGSVSTLTIQRTQQEDSAVYLCASTSTVQETQYFGPGTRLLVL.

The genes are TRBV6-1 and TRBJ1-1; D not certain. CDR3 size: 14 residues. CDR1 is MNHNS, CDR2 SASEGT, per germline. The V end was cut by 7 bases, the J end by 3 bases, with 15 bases between. CDR3 nucleotides: TGTGCCAGCACCCCAAATGTCGGGTACACTGAAGCTTTCTTT. Its protein product is CASTPNVGYTEAFF.

This clone has only a few counts. The rearrangement links TRBV10-1 to TRBJ2-7; D is unclear. Germline lookup yields CDR1 WNHNN and CDR2 SYGVQD (reference sequence). With 1 base removed from V and 5 bases from J, the gap between germline ends came to 6 bases. The length of the CDR3 is 12 residues. The CDR3, as DNA: TGCGCCAGCAGTGAGTTCGGTAACGAGCAGTACTTC. This codes for CASSEFGNEQYF.

This chain uses TRBV6-6 with TRBJ2-1; possibly TRBD2 for D (5 bases). The CDR3 covers 13 residues. Trimming stripped 3 bases from V and 8 bases from J, with 11 bases between. Per germline, CDR1 MNHNY and CDR2 SVGAGI (reference sequence). The CDR3 coding sequence is TGTGCCAGCAGTTATTCCGCGGGCGATGAGCAGTTCTTC. Its translation: CASSYSAGDEQFF.

The chain couples TRBV19 to TRBJ2-7; maybe TRBD2 (6 bases). Germline assignment: CDR1 LNHDA and CDR2 SQIVND (reference sequence). V was cut by 6 bases and J by 4 bases, with 10 bases left in between. The CDR3 contains 12 residues. As DNA, the CDR3 is TGTGCCAGTAGCCCCGGGGGTTACGAGCAGTACTTC. Its translation is CASSPGGYEQYF.

The CDR3: CASSVEEGLSAYEQYF. The DNA for the CDR3 is TGTGCCAGCAGTGTGGAGGAGGGTTTGAGCGCCTACGAGCAGTACTTC. The chain uses TRBV6-1 and TRBJ2-7, with D maybe TRBD2 (6 bases). The CDR3 has 16 amino acids. Germline V gene lookup returns CDR1 MNHNS and CDR2 SASEGT. V was clipped by 4 bases and J by 2 bases, with 18 bases between them.

The chain is built from TRBV28 and TRBJ2-2; 9 bases map to TRBD2. This CDR3 contains 13 residues. J lost 6 bases, V lost 8 bases, and 4 bases had no gene match. Germline V lookup: CDR1 MDHEN, CDR2 SYDVKM. This chain's CDR3 is CASAGGLSGELFF. The CDR3 bases are TGTGCCAGCGCGGGAGGGCTATCCGGGGAGCTGTTTTTT.

The chain joins TRBV7-9 to TRBJ2-7; D not resolved. Per germline, CDR1 SEHNR and CDR2 FQNEAQ (reference sequence). Trimming removed 4 bases from V and 6 bases from J, with 10 bases in between. The CDR3 sequence is 12 residues long. This chain's CDR3 is CASSSAVSEQYF. In DNA, the CDR3 is TGTGCCAGCAGCTCTGCGGTTTCCGAGCAGTACTTC.

This clone was detected a few times. V is TRBV7-9 and J is TRBJ1-6; D ambiguous. Germline loops: CDR1 SEHNR, CDR2 FQNEAQ (reference sequence). V shed 0 bases and J shed 6 bases, with 6 bases lying between them. CDR3 length equals 14 residues. As DNA, the CDR3 is TGTGCCAGCAGCTTAGCGGGAGGTAATTCACCCCTCCACTTT. Its translation: CASSLAGGNSPLHF.

The chain couples TRBV27 to TRBJ2-2, with D unclear. The CDR3 is 14 amino acids. Germline assignment: CDR1 MNHEY and CDR2 SMNVEV (reference sequence). V was cut by 3 bases and J by 7 bases, with 12 bases left in between. The CDR3 loop is CASSFLSSGGELFF. The DNA of the CDR3 is TGTGCCAGCAGTTTTTTGTCCTCGGGCGGGGAGCTGTTTTTT.

The CDR3 reads CASSVAEGAWSEQFF. DNA of the CDR3: TGTGCCAGCAGCGTAGCTGAGGGAGCGTGGAGTGAGCAGTTCTTC. The chain links TRBV9 to TRBJ2-1; maybe TRBD2 (5 bases). From germline, CDR1 is SGDLS and CDR2 YYNGEE. The CDR3 extends over 15 amino acids. The V and J ends lost 0 bases and 9 bases respectively, with 16 bases between them. Supplemented by reference TRBV9 and TRBJ2-1, the full variable domain reads DSGVTQTPKHLITATGQRVTLRCSPRSGDLSVYWYQQSLDQGLQFLIQYYNGEERAKGNILERFSAQQFPDLHSELNLSSLELGDSALYFCASSVAEGAWSEQFFGPGTRLTVL.

The J gene is TRBJ2-5, the V gene TRBV7-2; 8 nucleotides agree with TRBD2. Germline loops: CDR1 SGHTA, CDR2 FQGNSA. V lost 4 bases and J lost 1; bases outside the gene matches: 2. The CDR3 contains 14 residues. The chain's CDR3 is CASSSAGAQETQYF. The CDR3 DNA reads as TGTGCCAGCAGCTCAGCGGGAGCCCAAGAGACCCAGTACTTC.

This clone occurred a few times. V and J are TRBV6-5 and TRBJ1-2; perhaps TRBD1 as D (5 bases). Trimming stripped 0 bases from V and 3 bases from J, with 14 bases between. The CDR3 is 16 amino acids. The V gene's germline CDR1 is MNHEY and CDR2 SVGAGI. The CDR3 DNA reads as TGTGCCAGCAGTTACTCGGGGACCGCATCCCACTATGGCTACACCTTC. Encoded protein: CASSYSGTASHYGYTF.

The chain links TRBV6-1 to TRBJ1-5; D unclear. Germline CDR1 reads MNHNS; CDR2 reads SASEGT. This CDR3 region has 12 residues. Trimming removed 8 bases at V and 4 bases at J, with 9 bases between. The chain's CDR3 is CASETGNQPQHF. CDR3 sequence (DNA): TGTGCCAGCGAGACTGGGAATCAGCCCCAGCATTTT.

The rearrangement joins TRBV28 to TRBJ1-2; D not certain. V dropped 5 bases and J dropped 5 bases, with 18 bases sitting between them. There are 15 residues in the CDR3. CDR1 MDHEN and CDR2 SYDVKM come from the germline V gene. The DNA for the CDR3 is TGTGCCAGCAGTCCCCTCATGGGCGTCCCTTATGGCTACACCTTC. Translating it yields CASSPLMGVPYGYTF.

This chain uses TRBV7-3 with TRBJ2-3; perhaps TRBD2 as D (6 bases). The CDR3 has 15 residues. Trimming removed 5 bases from V and 3 bases from J, with 15 bases in between. Germline V gene lookup returns CDR1 SGHTA and CDR2 FQGTGA. CDR3: CASSLLGSWTDTQYF. The CDR3 DNA sequence: TGTGCCAGCAGCCTGCTCGGGAGTTGGACAGATACGCAGTATTTT.

The rearrangement joins TRBV7-9 to TRBJ2-1; 13 bases match TRBD2. Germline CDR1 and CDR2: SEHNR and FQNEAQ (reference sequence). V gave up 5 bases and J gave up 12 bases; unmatched junction bases: 7. This CDR3 is built from 14 residues. The CDR3 is CASSNGLAGVRQFF. The CDR3 coding sequence is TGTGCCAGCAGCAATGGACTAGCGGGAGTAAGGCAGTTCTTC.

This chain links TRBV28 with TRBJ2-7; 7 bases line up with TRBD1. This CDR3 region has 15 residues. Germline lookup yields CDR1 MDHEN and CDR2 SYDVKM. Trimming cost V 6 bases and J 3 bases; bases outside gene matches: 11. The CDR3, as DNA: TGTGCCAGCAGCCTGCTGGGACAGTGGGTCTACGAGCAGTACTTC. Translated, it gives CASSLLGQWVYEQYF.

The chain combines TRBV7-3 with TRBJ2-1; D unresolved. The ends were cut back, 0 bases at V and 7 bases at J, with 4 bases in the middle. This CDR3 spans 12 amino acids. Germline CDR1 is SGHTA and CDR2 is FQGTGA. The CDR3 nucleotides read TGTGCCAGCAGCTTAACTGGAAATGAGCAGTTCTTC. Encoded protein: CASSLTGNEQFF. The entire variable domain, with the rest obtained from reference TRBV7-3 and TRBJ2-1, is as follows: GAGVSQTPSNKVTEKGKYVELRCDPISGHTALYWYRQSLGQGPEFLIYFQGTGAADDSGLPNDRFFAVRPEGSVSTLKIQRTERGDSAVYLCASSLTGNEQFFGPGTRLTVL.

This clone was seen a handful of times. The chain employs TRBV7-9 and TRBJ2-3; maybe TRBD1 (5 bases). CDR1 and CDR2 from the germline V gene are SEHNR and FQNEAQ (reference sequence). This CDR3 is 17 amino acids long. V dropped 5 bases and J dropped 5 bases, with 23 bases sitting between them. The CDR3 DNA follows: TGTGCCAGCAGCCTTGTCGAGGAATTAGGGGTGGGAGATACGCAGTATTTT. Translated, it gives CASSLVEELGVGDTQYF.

This clone has only one observation. This chain connects TRBV30 to TRBJ1-5; D possibly corresponds to TRBD1 (6 bases). CDR1 and CDR2 (germline): GTSNPN, SVGIG (reference sequence). The CDR3 has 13 residues. V gave up 0 bases and J gave up 6 bases, with 9 bases separating them. As DNA, the CDR3 is TGTGCCTGGAGTGTACAGGGAAGTCAGCCCCAGCATTTT. Translation: CAWSVQGSQPQHF.